The rows below give T cell receptor beta chains drawn from one sample of a study of cytomegalovirus exposure and HLA in healthy donors. Generated by immunoSEQ multiplex PCR, the TCRdb table keeps only in-frame clones and is missing some. The table records 85,000 to 100,000 clones, around 80% of them present only once. Sequencing was performed on PBMCs. Receptors originate from a male donor in good health and CMV-seropositive. The CDR3 runs from the conserved cysteine through the conserved F or W. A D gene is named only where the DNA matches it firmly. The size of a clone is reported for some rows only, either as once, few or many, or as a class for expanded clones.

j_call: TRBJ1-2
v_call: TRBV6-6
clone_size: NA
d_call: NA
cdr3_nt: TGTGCCAGCAGAACCCATCAGGGAAACGGCTACACCTTC
cdr3_aa: CASRTHQGNGYTF

j_call: TRBJ2-5
v_call: TRBV5-1
clone_size: once
d_call: NA
cdr3_nt: TGCGCCAGCAGCGCAGGGACTTTCTACCAAGAGACCCAGTACTTC
cdr3_aa: CASSAGTFYQETQYF

j_call: TRBJ1-6
v_call: TRBV5-1
clone_size: few
d_call: NA
cdr3_nt: TGCGCCAGCAGCCTTATCAGGGGTTCACCCCTCCACTTT
cdr3_aa: CASSLIRGSPLHF

j_call: TRBJ1-5
v_call: TRBV14
clone_size: NA
d_call: NA
cdr3_nt: TGTGCCAGCAGCCAAGGACGTGTGACAGATGATAATCAGCCCCAGCATTTT
cdr3_aa: CASSQGRVTDDNQPQHF

j_call: TRBJ2-7
v_call: TRBV19
clone_size: once
d_call: NA
cdr3_nt: TGTGCCAGTAGTATAGAGGGCCCGGTCGGCTACGAGCAGTACTTC
cdr3_aa: CASSIEGPVGYEQYF

j_call: TRBJ1-1
v_call: TRBV4-1
clone_size: few
d_call: TRBD1
cdr3_nt: TGCGCCAGCAGCCTCGCCGTAGACAGGGTCGGCACTGAAGCTTTCTTT
cdr3_aa: CASSLAVDRVGTEAFF

j_call: TRBJ1-2
v_call: TRBV4-1
clone_size: NA
d_call: TRBD1
cdr3_nt: TGCGCCAGCAGCCAAGGTTCGGGACAGGCGATCGATGGCTACACCTTC
cdr3_aa: CASSQGSGQAIDGYTF

j_call: TRBJ1-1
v_call: TRBV6-5
clone_size: NA
d_call: NA
cdr3_nt: TGTGCCAGCAGTTCCGGGGGGAACACTGAAGCTTTCTTT
cdr3_aa: CASSSGGNTEAFF

j_call: TRBJ2-1
v_call: TRBV7-9
clone_size: few
d_call: TRBD2
cdr3_nt: TGTGCCTCCCAAGGGACTAGCAGGAACAATGAGCAGTTCTTC
cdr3_aa: CASQGTSRNNEQFF

j_call: TRBJ1-6
v_call: TRBV6-1
clone_size: NA
d_call: NA
cdr3_nt: TGTGCCAGCAGCGGCCATATAGCTAATTCACCCCTCCACTTT
cdr3_aa: CASSGHIANSPLHF

j_call: TRBJ1-5
v_call: TRBV27
clone_size: NA
d_call: NA
cdr3_nt: TGTGCCAGCAGTCTCCGGGTAAGCCAGCCCCAGCATTTT
cdr3_aa: CASSLRVSQPQHF

j_call: TRBJ1-6
v_call: TRBV25-1
clone_size: few
d_call: TRBD1
cdr3_nt: TGTGCCAGCAGTGAATTCGGACAGGGGGAGAGGCCACCCCTCCACTTT
cdr3_aa: CASSEFGQGERPPLHF

j_call: TRBJ1-5
v_call: TRBV7-2
clone_size: NA
d_call: NA
cdr3_nt: TGTGCCAGCAGCTTGCCGGGGGTGCCCCAGCATTTT
cdr3_aa: CASSLPGVPQHF

j_call: TRBJ1-2
v_call: TRBV12-5
clone_size: once
d_call: NA
cdr3_nt: TGTGCTAGTGGTTTTGTGGGAGGGGTGAGAGGCTACACCTTC
cdr3_aa: CASGFVGGVRGYTF